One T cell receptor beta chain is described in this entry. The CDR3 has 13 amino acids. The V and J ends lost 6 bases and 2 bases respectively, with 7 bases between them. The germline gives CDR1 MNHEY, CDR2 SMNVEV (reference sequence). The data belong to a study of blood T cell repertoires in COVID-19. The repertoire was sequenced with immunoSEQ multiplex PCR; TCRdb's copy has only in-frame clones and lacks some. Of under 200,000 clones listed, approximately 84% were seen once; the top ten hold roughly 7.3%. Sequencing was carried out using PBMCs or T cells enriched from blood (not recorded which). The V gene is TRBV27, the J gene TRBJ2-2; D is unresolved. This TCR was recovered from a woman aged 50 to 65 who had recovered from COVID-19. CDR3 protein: CASRLTNTGELFF. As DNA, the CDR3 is TGTGCCAGCAGACTCACCAACACCGGGGAGCTGTTTTTT.